Below are 20 T cell receptor beta chains sequenced from a single sample in a study of blood T cells in healthy people across ages. A second PCR of roughly 7 to 11 cycles used a sample-barcoded 5' primer and a J-beta primer mix. A single record per CDR3 protein comes from TCRdb applying MiXCR to the 5' RACE reads. The sample has about 1 million distinct CDR3 sequences, around 43% seen once. Sequenced input: blood. The source is a woman aged 55-69 years in good health.

This clonotype was recorded once. CDR3 sequence (DNA): TGTGCCAGCAGCAACGACGGATCCATCTATGGCTACACCTTC. Amino acid sequence: CASSNDGSIYGYTF. The chain has TRBV7-8 and TRBJ1-2; D is unclear. This CDR3 has 14 amino acids. Germline assignment: CDR1 SGHVS and CDR2 FQNEAQ. V was cut by 5 bases and J by 4 bases, with 14 bases left in between.

This clonotype turned up a few times. The chain employs TRBV28 and TRBJ2-5; 7 nucleotides agree with TRBD1. The DNA end is a closer match to TRBJ2-7, so the J assignment may be wrong. CDR3 length equals 14 residues. Germline loops: CDR1 MDHEN, CDR2 SYDVKM. CDR3 region: CASRPPFQGDEQYF. CDR3 DNA: TGTGCCAGCAGGCCCCCGTTCCAGGGGGACGAGCAGTACTTC.

The chain links TRBV19 to TRBJ2-3; TRBD1 agrees at 8 bases. With V trimmed by 6 bases and J by 3 bases, 5 bases remained unmatched. Per the germline V gene, CDR1 is LNHDA and CDR2 is SQIVND (reference sequence). This CDR3 is built from 14 residues. The CDR3 region is CASRKDRETDTQYF. The CDR3 nucleotides read TGTGCCAGTAGGAAGGACAGGGAGACAGATACGCAGTATTTT.

The V gene is TRBV20-1, the J gene TRBJ2-3; 7 bases fit TRBD2. Germline CDR1 and CDR2: DFQATT and SNEGSKA (reference sequence). Trimming cost V 6 bases and J 3 bases; bases outside gene matches: 6. The CDR3 totals 13 residues. CDR3 sequence reads: CSAAKAGTDTQYF. The CDR3 nucleotides read TGCAGTGCCGCCAAAGCGGGGACAGATACGCAGTATTTT.

The chain employs TRBV5-1 and TRBJ2-1; D gene unclear. The CDR3 is 12 amino acids. Trimming took off 0 bases at V and 5 bases at J, with 3 bases between the two ends. The germline V gene encodes CDR1 SGHRS and CDR2 YFSETQ. Here the CDR3 reads CASSLENNEQFF. The CDR3, as DNA: TGCGCCAGCAGCTTGGAAAACAATGAGCAGTTCTTC.

This chain joins TRBV6-2 or TRBV6-3 and TRBJ2-1, with 9 bases identical to TRBD2. The CDR3 is made up of 14 amino acids. Trimming at V came to 7 bases and at J to 2 bases, leaving 3 bases not matched to a gene. Germline V gene data show CDR1 as MNHEY and CDR2 as SVGEGT. CDR3 amino acids: CASNGLATYNEQFF. CDR3 in DNA: TGTGCCAGCAATGGACTAGCGACCTACAATGAGCAGTTCTTC.

The V and J genes are TRBV3-1 and TRBJ2-5; possible D gene TRBD1, 6 bases. This CDR3 spans 14 amino acids. CDR1 is LGHDT, CDR2 YNNKEL, per germline (reference sequence). V was pared by 2 bases and J by 1 base, with 8 bases between. DNA for the CDR3: TGTGCCAGCAGCCAAATGACAGGCCAAGAGACCCAGTACTTC. It yields the protein CASSQMTGQETQYF.

This clonotype was found a few times. The CDR3 region is CATSLRTSSYNEQFF. The CDR3 DNA sequence: TGTGCCACCAGCCTCAGGACTAGCTCCTACAATGAGCAGTTCTTC. This chain links TRBV15 with TRBJ2-1; 7 bases map to TRBD2. J lost 0 bases, V lost 5 bases, and 4 bases had no gene match. CDR3 length: 15 amino acids. Germline V gives CDR1 LNHNV, CDR2 YYDKDF (reference sequence). The whole variable domain, remainder taken from reference TRBV15 and TRBJ2-1, is DAMVIQNPRYQVTQFGKPVTLSCSQTLNHNVMYWYQQKSSQAPKLLFHYYDKDFNNEADTPDNFQSRRPNTSFCFLDIRSPGLGDTAMYLCATSLRTSSYNEQFFGPGTRLTVL.

This clonotype was seen a handful of times. This chain joins TRBV20-1 and TRBJ2-7, with 8 positions matching TRBD1. Germline V gene lookup returns CDR1 DFQATT and CDR2 SNEGSKA (reference sequence). The CDR3 spans 13 residues. Unmatched junction bases numbered 4, after V lost 6 bases and J lost 0 bases. CDR3 loop: CSARQGASYEQYF. The CDR3 DNA reads TGCAGTGCCAGGCAGGGGGCCTCCTACGAGCAGTACTTC.

In DNA form, the CDR3 reads TGCGCCAGCAGCGTGACTGGATACAATGAGCAGTTCTTC. Amino acid sequence: CASSVTGYNEQFF. V and J are TRBV5-1 and TRBJ2-7; D gene uncertain. Near its end, the DNA agrees better with TRBJ2-1, so the J call may be wrong. This CDR3 contains 13 residues. CDR1 is SGHRS, CDR2 YFSETQ, per germline.

In this sample, this clonotype turned up a few times. The junction does not match germline at one end; this may be a read error. The CDR3 DNA is TGTGCCAGCAGTTCGGACAGGGGACTACAAGAGACCCCGTACTTC. Its translation is CASSSDRGLQETPYF. The chain uses TRBV12-3 or TRBV12-4 and TRBJ2-5, with 9 bases lining up with TRBD1. The CDR3 spans 15 residues.

The chain links TRBV9 to TRBJ2-7, with D possibly called TRBD1 or TRBD2 (5 bases each). This CDR3 spans 16 amino acids. Trimming took 0 bases from V and 3 from J, leaving 16 bases between them. CDR1 and CDR2 (germline): SGDLS, YYNGEE. CDR3 coding DNA: TGTGCCAGCAGCGTAGGCGACGGGACGTTCTACTACGAGCAGTACTTC. Translating gives CASSVGDGTFYYEQYF.

The gene calls are TRBV7-9 and TRBJ2-1, with D possibly TRBD1 on 5 matching bases. The CDR3 is made up of 11 amino acids. With 3 bases removed from V and 13 bases from J, the gap between germline ends came to 10 bases. CDR1 and CDR2 (germline): SEHNR, FQNEAQ (reference sequence). Here the CDR3 DNA reads TGTGCCAGCAGCTTTCGGCAGGGTCAGTTCTTC. Encoded protein: CASSFRQGQFF.

This chain joins TRBV28 and TRBJ2-7; D is ambiguous. The V gene lost 5 bases and the J gene lost 7 bases, with 21 bases spanning the gap. Per germline, CDR1 MDHEN and CDR2 SYDVKM. The CDR3 length is 15 residues. Here the CDR3 DNA reads TGTGCCAGCAGTCCCACCCTTGGGCTGCAGGCTGAGCAGTACTTC. Translated: CASSPTLGLQAEQYF.

The chain uses TRBV10-2 and TRBJ2-3; 13 bases are a match to TRBD2. V lost 8 bases to trimming and J lost 4 bases; unmatched junction nucleotides: 3. This CDR3 contains 14 residues. From germline, CDR1 is WSHSY and CDR2 SAAADI. The CDR3 DNA reads as TGCGCCAGCGGGACTAGCGGGAAATCAGATACGCAGTATTTT. This sequence encodes CASGTSGKSDTQYF.

This chain uses TRBV13 with TRBJ2-7; unclear D gene. Deletions cut 5 bases from V and 2 bases from J, with 13 bases between. This CDR3 is 14 amino acids long. Germline assignment: CDR1 PRHDT and CDR2 FYEKMQ (reference sequence). The chain's CDR3 is CASSAGLTTYEQYF. In nucleotides, the CDR3 is TGTGCCAGCAGCGCCGGTCTAACAACCTACGAGCAGTACTTC.

This clonotype has a handful of counts. The rearrangement uses TRBV12-3 or TRBV12-4 and TRBJ2-1; D remains unclear. Trimming shortened V by 6 bases and J by 6 bases, and 18 bases separated the two germline ends. The CDR3 consists of 15 residues. The CDR3 DNA sequence: TGTGCCAGCAGCCTAACGTTGGGAATGGTCAATGAGCAGTTCTTC. It codes for CASSLTLGMVNEQFF.

The chain has TRBV29-1 and TRBJ2-5, with TRBD1 as a possible D gene (6 bases). The DNA end favors TRBJ2-7, so the J call may be wrong. Per the germline V gene, CDR1 is SQVTM and CDR2 is ANQGSEA. The length of the CDR3 is 12 residues. The CDR3 loop is CSVAIGGSEQYF. The CDR3, as DNA: TGCAGCGTTGCGATAGGGGGATCCGAGCAGTACTTC.

This clonotype occurred a few times. This rearrangement joins TRBV20-1 to TRBJ2-1; 8 bases line up with TRBD1. In germline, CDR1 is DFQATT, CDR2 SNEGSKA (reference sequence). This CDR3 spans 15 amino acids. V dropped 0 bases and J dropped 2; count of bases not matched to a gene: 3. As DNA, the CDR3 is TGCAGTGCTAGAGATCCAGGGGGCGCCTACAATGAGCAGTTCTTC. It codes for CSARDPGGAYNEQFF.

This clonotype occurred a few times. J is TRBJ2-7 and V is TRBV29-1; 8 bases line up with TRBD1. Germline trimming cut 5 bases from V and 0 bases from J; bases unmatched to any gene: 12. There are 16 residues in the CDR3. Per germline, CDR1 SQVTM and CDR2 ANQGSEA. DNA for the CDR3: TGCAGCGTTCAGGGGGCGGCTAAATCTACCTCCTACGAGCAGTACTTC. Its protein is CSVQGAAKSTSYEQYF.